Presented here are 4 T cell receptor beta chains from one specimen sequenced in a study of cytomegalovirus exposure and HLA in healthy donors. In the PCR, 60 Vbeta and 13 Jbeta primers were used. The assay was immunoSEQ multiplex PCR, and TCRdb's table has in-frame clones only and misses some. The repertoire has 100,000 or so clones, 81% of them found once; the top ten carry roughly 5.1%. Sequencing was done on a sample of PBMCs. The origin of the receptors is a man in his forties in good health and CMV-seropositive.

The CDR3 reads CSAYTSPEQYF. CDR3 nucleotides: TGCAGTGCTTATACTAGCCCCGAGCAGTACTTC. The chain recombines TRBV20-1 with TRBJ2-5; D may be TRBD2 (6 bases). The J call may be mistaken, given a closer DNA end match to TRBJ2-7. This CDR3 region has 11 residues. Germline V gene sequence: CDR1 DFQATT, CDR2 SNEGSKA (reference sequence).

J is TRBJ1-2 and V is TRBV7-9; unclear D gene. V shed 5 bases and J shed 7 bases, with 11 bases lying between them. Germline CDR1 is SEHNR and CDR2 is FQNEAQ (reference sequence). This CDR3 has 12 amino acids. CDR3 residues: CASSPGERGYTF. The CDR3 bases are TGTGCCAGCAGCCCCGGGGAGCGTGGCTACACCTTC. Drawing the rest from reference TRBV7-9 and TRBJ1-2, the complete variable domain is DTGVSQNPRHKITKRGQNVTFRCDPISEHNRLYWYRQTLGQGPEFLTYFQNEAQLEKSRLLSDRFSAERPKGSFSTLEIQRTEQGDSAMYLCASSPGERGYTFGSGTRLTVV.

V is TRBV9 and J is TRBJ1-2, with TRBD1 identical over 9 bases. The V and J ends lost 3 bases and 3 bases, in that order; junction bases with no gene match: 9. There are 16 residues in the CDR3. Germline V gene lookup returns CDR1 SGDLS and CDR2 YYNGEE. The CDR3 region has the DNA TGTGCCAGCAGCGAGTCGGGACAGGGATTTGACTATGGCTACACCTTC. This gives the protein CASSESGQGFDYGYTF.

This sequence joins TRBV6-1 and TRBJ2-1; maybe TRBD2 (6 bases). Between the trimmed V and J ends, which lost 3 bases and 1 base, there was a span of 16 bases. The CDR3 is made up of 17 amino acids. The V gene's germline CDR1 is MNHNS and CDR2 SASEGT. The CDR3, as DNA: TGTGCCAGCAGTGAGAGGCGGGCAGGGAGGTCCTACAATGAGCAGTTCTTC. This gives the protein CASSERRAGRSYNEQFF.